The 18 T cell receptor beta chains presented below share a single source sample, sequenced in a study of blood T cell repertoires in COVID-19. TCRdb's copy holds only in-frame clones and misses some; the assay was immunoSEQ multiplex PCR. The sample yields roughly 190,000 clones, over 70% seen once. The specimen sequenced was peripheral blood. The receptors come from a man over 45 with active or convalescent COVID-19.

The chain recombines TRBV2 with TRBJ2-3; TRBD2 is a possible D gene (5 bases). The germline V gene encodes CDR1 SNHLY and CDR2 FYNNEI. The CDR3 is 13 amino acids. The ends were cut back, 3 bases at V and 6 bases at J, with 10 bases in the middle. CDR3 sequence (DNA): TGTGCCAGCAGTGACGGAGGAAGGGATACGCAGTATTTT. Translated, it gives CASSDGGRDTQYF.

The chain has TRBV12-3 or TRBV12-4 and TRBJ2-1; 8 bases line up with TRBD1. V lost 6 bases, J lost 8 bases, and 6 bases stayed unmatched. The CDR3 sequence is 13 residues long. The CDR3, as DNA: TGTGCCAGCAGACCGGACAGGGCGTATGAGCAGTTCTTC. Translation: CASRPDRAYEQFF.

The V call is TRBV5-4, the J call TRBJ2-2, with D perhaps TRBD1 (6 bases). This CDR3 region has 16 residues. V was clipped by 4 bases and J by 6 bases, with 19 bases between them. Germline V gives CDR1 SGHNT, CDR2 YYREEE (reference sequence). CDR3 region: CASSGIQGRSPGELFF. The CDR3 coding sequence is TGTGCCAGCAGCGGAATACAGGGACGTTCACCCGGGGAGCTGTTTTTT.

Only a few counts were recorded for this clone. V is TRBV5-1 and J is TRBJ1-3; TRBD1 might be the D (5 bases). The germline gives CDR1 SGHRS, CDR2 YFSETQ. The CDR3 is 16 residues long. V was clipped by 0 bases and J by 6 bases, with 16 bases between them. CDR3 sequence (DNA): TGCGCCAGCAGCTTGGCGCCCCAGGGAGGTATAAACACCATATATTTT. As protein: CASSLAPQGGINTIYF.

This chain connects TRBV2 to TRBJ2-7, with D possibly being TRBD2 (6 bases). This CDR3 region has 12 residues. Germline lookup yields CDR1 SNHLY and CDR2 FYNNEI. Trimming shortened V by 7 bases and J by 4 bases, and 11 bases separated the two germline ends. CDR3: CASNRDFYEQYF. The DNA of the CDR3 is TGTGCCAGCAACCGGGACTTTTACGAGCAGTACTTC.

The chain is built from TRBV11-1 and TRBJ2-2; possibly TRBD1 for D (5 bases). The germline V gene encodes CDR1 SGHAT and CDR2 FQDESV (reference sequence). The CDR3 covers 14 residues. The germline V and J ends were trimmed by 5 bases and 5 bases, with 12 bases remaining between them. In nucleotides, the CDR3 is TGTGCCAGCAGCCCAGACAGCTTTACCGGGGAGCTGTTTTTT. This sequence encodes CASSPDSFTGELFF.

The chain uses TRBV4-1 and TRBJ1-5; D gene unclear. The CDR3 contains 17 residues. V lost 0 bases and J lost 4, with 16 bases in between. Germline V CDR1 and CDR2: MGHRA, YSYEKL. CDR3 amino acids: CASSQDPPLEPNQPQHF. CDR3 DNA sequence: TGCGCCAGCAGCCAAGACCCACCCTTAGAGCCGAATCAGCCCCAGCATTTT.

The chain employs TRBV4-1 and TRBJ2-3; 7 bases line up with TRBD2. The length of the CDR3 is 14 residues. Germline CDR1 MGHRA, CDR2 YSYEKL. The V and J ends lost 6 bases and 7 bases, in that order; junction bases with no gene match: 10. The CDR3 DNA follows: TGCGCCAGCAGGCCTAGCGGAGAGCACAATACGCAGTATTTT. It codes for CASRPSGEHNTQYF.

This chain joins TRBV10-3 and TRBJ2-5, with D tentatively TRBD1 (5 bases). The V gene lost 9 bases and the J gene lost 1 base, with 12 bases spanning the gap. The CDR3 extends over 13 amino acids. CDR1 is ENHRY, CDR2 SYGVKD, per germline. CDR3 in DNA: TGTGCCATTACAAGGGGTCTCCAAGAGACCCAGTACTTC. The encoded protein is CAITRGLQETQYF.

V usage is TRBV5-1 and J usage is TRBJ2-2, with 7 bases matching TRBD1. The J segment lost 1 base and the V segment lost 1 base, leaving 13 bases of the junction unmatched. The CDR3 totals 19 residues. Germline V gene lookup returns CDR1 SGHRS and CDR2 YFSETQ. The CDR3 DNA reads TGCGCCAGCAGCTTGATAGGCAGGGGGAATCAAAAGAACACCGGGGAGCTGTTTTTT. Its protein product is CASSLIGRGNQKNTGELFF.

The rearrangement uses TRBV2 and TRBJ1-2, with 9 nucleotides matching TRBD1. Per the germline V gene, CDR1 is SNHLY and CDR2 is FYNNEI. V trimming: 0 bases; J trimming: 7 bases; junction bases outside the gene matches: 3. This CDR3 has 14 residues. The CDR3 DNA sequence: TGTGCCAGCAGTGAAGCAACAGGGGGCGCTGGCTACACCTTC. Its translation is CASSEATGGAGYTF.

The chain is built from TRBV30 and TRBJ1-2; 8 positions agree with TRBD1. V was clipped by 4 bases and J by 8 bases; unmatched bases: 9. Germline V gives CDR1 GTSNPN, CDR2 SVGIG (reference sequence). The length of the CDR3 is 13 residues. The CDR3 protein is CAWNHRGTGGYTF. CDR3 nucleotide sequence: TGTGCCTGGAACCACAGGGGGACGGGCGGCTACACCTTC.

This clone has more than one count but fewer than ten. This chain connects TRBV7-2 to TRBJ2-5, with 10 bases aligning to TRBD2. CDR1 and CDR2 from the germline V gene are SGHTA and FQGNSA. The CDR3 contains 15 residues. Trimming took 5 bases from V and 3 from J; bases not matched to a gene: 6. The CDR3 coding sequence is TGTGCCAGCAGCAGAAATAGCGGGGGGAAAGAGACCCAGTACTTC. Its protein product is CASSRNSGGKETQYF. Supplemented by reference TRBV7-2 and TRBJ2-5, the full variable domain reads GAGVSQSPSNKVTEKGKDVELRCDPISGHTALYWYRQSLGQGLEFLIYFQGNSAPDKSGLPSDRFSAERTGGSVSTLTIQRTQQEDSAVYLCASSRNSGGKETQYFGPGTRLLVL.

CDR3 nucleotides: TGCGCCAGCAGCTCGGAGGGACAGGATCTCGGGGGCTACACCTTC. Translated: CASSSEGQDLGGYTF. This chain uses TRBV5-1 with TRBJ1-2; TRBD1 matches 8 bases. Germline values: CDR1 SGHRS, CDR2 YFSETQ. This CDR3 is built from 15 residues. V lost 3 bases, J lost 8 bases, and 12 bases stayed unmatched. Full variable domain (rest looked up from reference TRBV5-1 and TRBJ1-2): KAGVTQTPRYLIKTRGQQVTLSCSPISGHRSVSWYQQTPGQGLQFLFEYFSETQRNKGNFPGRFSGRQFSNSRSEMNVSTLELGDSALYLCASSSEGQDLGGYTFGSGTRLTVV.

The rearrangement uses TRBV10-3 and TRBJ1-1; TRBD1 is a possible D gene (6 bases). The length of the CDR3 is 15 residues. Germline V gene sequence: CDR1 ENHRY, CDR2 SYGVKD. V dropped 11 bases and J dropped 2 bases, with 21 bases sitting between them. In nucleotides, the CDR3 is TGTGCCTCAGGGGAATCAGAAGGGATTAACACTGAAGCTTTCTTT. It translates to CASGESEGINTEAFF.

This clone was picked up a small number of times. The chain is built from TRBV5-1 and TRBJ2-1, with D unclear. The CDR3 loop spans 12 amino acids. CDR1 SGHRS and CDR2 YFSETQ come from the germline V gene. V was pared by 1 base and J by 10 bases, with 9 bases between. CDR3 sequence (DNA): TGCGCCAGCAGCTTGATGGGCCCGGAGCAGTTCTTC. Encoded protein: CASSLMGPEQFF.

V gene TRBV11-2 combines with J gene TRBJ2-5; no definite D call. The germline V and J ends were trimmed by 5 bases and 2 bases, with 9 bases remaining between them. In germline, CDR1 is SGHAT, CDR2 FQNNGV. The CDR3 is 13 amino acids. The CDR3 spells CASSPMLQETQYF. CDR3 DNA sequence: TGTGCCAGCAGCCCAATGTTGCAAGAGACCCAGTACTTC.

V and J are TRBV6-1 and TRBJ1-2; D is uncertain. This CDR3 spans 13 amino acids. Germline lookup yields CDR1 MNHNS and CDR2 SASEGT. With 2 bases removed from V and 12 bases from J, the gap between germline ends came to 16 bases. CDR3 sequence reads: CASSENRQAADTF. The DNA of the CDR3 is TGTGCCAGCAGTGAAAATCGGCAGGCCGCTGACACCTTC.